This entry features one T cell receptor beta chain sequence. Its antigen is undetermined. This sample is part of a study of shared clonotypes between healthy human individuals. The study, taken as a whole, reports: An anticipated effect of sequencing depth on clonotype sharing among donors was recognized.

V was pared by 6 bases and J by 7 bases, with 19 bases between. Per the germline V gene, CDR1 is MNHGY and CDR2 is SAAAGT. The CDR3 runs 14 residues. Investigators divided CD4+ cells into CD45RA+ naive and CD45RA-negative memory subsets. Sequencing used immunoSEQ multiplex PCR; TCRdb keeps in-frame clones, though not all of them. The table includes over 2 million clones, 85% to 95% detected once. This chain joins TRBV6-8 and TRBJ2-7; tentatively, D is TRBD2 (6 bases). Sequenced: naive CD4+ T cells from PBMCs. Subset meaning: CD45RA+ positively selected. The receptor was isolated from a man between 18 and 35 years old in good health. Some clones in this sample may be carry-over from other donors' samples. The CDR3 DNA sequence: TGTGCCAGCAGCCTCACTCGGGGGAATCTGGAGCAGTACTTC. It translates to CASSLTRGNLEQYF.